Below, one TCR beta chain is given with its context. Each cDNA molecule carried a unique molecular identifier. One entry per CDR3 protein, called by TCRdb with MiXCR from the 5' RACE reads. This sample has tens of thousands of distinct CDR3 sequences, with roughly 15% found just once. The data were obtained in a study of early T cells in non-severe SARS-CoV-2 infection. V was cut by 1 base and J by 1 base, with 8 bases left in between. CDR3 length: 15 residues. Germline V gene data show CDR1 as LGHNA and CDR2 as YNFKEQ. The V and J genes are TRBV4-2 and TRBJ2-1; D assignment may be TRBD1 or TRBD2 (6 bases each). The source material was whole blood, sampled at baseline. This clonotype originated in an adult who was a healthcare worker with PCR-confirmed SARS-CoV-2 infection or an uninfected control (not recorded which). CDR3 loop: CASSQGGASYNEQFF. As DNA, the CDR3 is TGTGCCAGCAGCCAAGGGGGGGCTTCCTACAATGAGCAGTTCTTC.